One and the same sample provided the 17 T cell receptor beta chains below, sequenced in a study of T-cell memory formation after mild COVID-19. MiXCR, applied by TCRdb to the 5' RACE reads, yields one record per CDR3 protein. The repertoire has hundreds of thousands of distinct CDR3 sequences, around a sixth of them found once; the top ten carry more than 9%. The sequenced sample consisted of PBMCs or a T cell subset sorted from them (not recorded which). These receptors originate from an adult woman who had mild COVID-19 (a few samples of this study predate the infection). Cell type and time point are not known.

Ten or more counts support this clonotype. V gene TRBV7-9 combines with J gene TRBJ1-1; tentative D call: TRBD1 (5 bases). Germline V gene sequence: CDR1 SEHNR, CDR2 FQNEAQ (reference sequence). CDR3 size: 13 residues. Trimming removed 6 bases at V and 6 bases at J, with 14 bases between. The CDR3 protein is CASSLTGAAEAFF. DNA for the CDR3: TGTGCCAGCAGTCTGACCGGGGCAGCTGAAGCTTTCTTT.

This clonotype was observed a handful of times. This rearrangement joins TRBV9 to TRBJ1-1; 7 nucleotides agree with TRBD1. With 3 bases clipped from V and 0 bases from J, the junction kept 5 bases outside the gene matches. In germline, CDR1 is SGDLS, CDR2 YYNGEE. This CDR3 comprises 15 residues. In DNA form, the CDR3 reads TGTGCCAGCAGCGCAGGGACAGCTATGAACACTGAAGCTTTCTTT. This gives the protein CASSAGTAMNTEAFF.

CDR3 sequence reads: CASSQDSGLYGYTF. CDR3 coding DNA: TGCGCCAGCAGCCAAGATTCGGGTCTCTATGGCTACACCTTC. The chain is built from TRBV4-3 and TRBJ1-2; D gene ambiguous. This CDR3 is built from 14 residues. The V and J ends lost 0 bases and 4 bases respectively, with 9 bases between them. Germline V gene lookup returns CDR1 LGHNA and CDR2 YSLEER.

The sample holds a few counts of this clonotype. This chain joins TRBV7-9 and TRBJ2-2; 12 bases are a match to TRBD2. The germline V gene has CDR1 SEHNR and CDR2 FQNEAQ (reference sequence). The V and J ends lost 7 bases and 5 bases, in that order; junction bases with no gene match: 8. This CDR3 has 16 residues. The CDR3 is CASTSTSGRGTGELFF. CDR3 coding DNA: TGTGCCAGCACCTCGACTAGCGGGAGAGGGACCGGGGAGCTGTTTTTT.

J is TRBJ2-3 and V is TRBV12-3 or TRBV12-4, with D unresolved. CDR3 size: 16 residues. V lost 5 bases, J lost 6 bases, and 21 bases lay in between. CDR3 bases: TGTGCCAGCAGTGGCTGGTCGTTAAGTTCCAGGGATACGCAGTATTTT. Its protein is CASSGWSLSSRDTQYF.

This chain uses TRBV6-2 or TRBV6-3 with TRBJ1-5; D gene ambiguous. V lost 4 bases, J lost 0 bases, and 7 bases lay in between. The germline V gene has CDR1 MNHEY and CDR2 SVGEGT. This CDR3 is 14 amino acids long. DNA of the CDR3: TGTGCCAGCAGTTTGGCCAGTAGCAATCAGCCCCAGCATTTT. It encodes CASSLASSNQPQHF.

This clonotype was seen a handful of times. The chain couples TRBV12-3 or TRBV12-4 to TRBJ2-7; 15 positions match TRBD2. The CDR3 extends over 18 amino acids. J lost 0 bases, V lost 5 bases, and 8 bases had no gene match. The CDR3 DNA reads as TGTGCCAGCAGTCATGGACTAGCGGGGGGGCCGCCCTCCTACGAGCAGTACTTC. Translating gives CASSHGLAGGPPSYEQYF.

This chain connects TRBV19 to TRBJ2-1; D unresolved. Germline V gene sequence: CDR1 LNHDA, CDR2 SQIVND (reference sequence). The CDR3 is made up of 14 amino acids. Trimming shortened V by 5 bases and J by 1 base, and 9 bases separated the two germline ends. The DNA for the CDR3 is TGTGCCAGTAGTCTATGGGTGTCCTACAATGAGCAGTTCTTC. This gives the protein CASSLWVSYNEQFF.

This clonotype was counted only a few times. The rearrangement joins TRBV7-2 to TRBJ2-1, with TRBD2 matching 8 bases. Trimming cost V 1 base and J 12 bases; bases outside gene matches: 5. Germline V gives CDR1 SGHTA, CDR2 FQGNSA. The CDR3 consists of 13 residues. The CDR3 nucleotides are TGTGCCAGCAGCTTAGGGGTCCGGGGGGGGCAGTTCTTC. Amino acids: CASSLGVRGGQFF.

Only a few counts were recorded for this clonotype. The chain recombines TRBV24-1 with TRBJ2-3, with 8 bases fitting TRBD1. The CDR3 has 16 amino acids. V lost 4 bases, J lost 6 bases, and 11 bases stayed unmatched. CDR1 and CDR2 from the germline V gene are KGHDR and SFDVKD. CDR3 in DNA: TGTGCCACCAGTGAGCTCAGGGGGCGAGGTGCGGATACGCAGTATTTT. Its translation is CATSELRGRGADTQYF.

Only a few counts were recorded for this clonotype. The chain uses TRBV7-9 and TRBJ1-1; 11 positions match TRBD1. Looked up from germline, CDR1 is SEHNR and CDR2 is FQNEAQ (reference sequence). The length of the CDR3 is 15 residues. The junction had 8 bases not matched to a gene; V was cut back by 6 bases and J by 5 bases. The CDR3 loop reads CASSQTGTGGTEAFF. The CDR3 region has the DNA TGTGCCAGCAGTCAAACCGGGACAGGGGGAACTGAAGCTTTCTTT.

This clonotype showed up just a few times. This chain connects TRBV6-2 or TRBV6-3 to TRBJ2-6, with no clear D. The CDR3 spans 16 residues. Trimming left V 2 bases short and J 1 base short, with 9 bases between. Germline lookup yields CDR1 MNHEY and CDR2 SVGEGT. CDR3 sequence: CASSYLTPSGANVLTF. The CDR3 region has the DNA TGTGCCAGCAGTTACCTGACACCTTCTGGGGCCAACGTCCTGACTTTC.

The J gene is TRBJ2-7, the V gene TRBV4-1, with D tentatively TRBD1 (7 bases). CDR3 size: 14 residues. V was pared by 1 base and J by 7 bases, with 14 bases between. Looked up from germline, CDR1 is MGHRA and CDR2 is YSYEKL. This chain's CDR3 is CASSQGPAGQEQYF. CDR3 bases: TGCGCCAGCAGCCAAGGCCCGGCGGGACAGGAGCAGTACTTC.

This clonotype showed up just a few times. The CDR3 is CASSLSTGTGPYEQYF. The DNA for the CDR3 is TGTGCCAGCAGCCTATCAACCGGGACAGGCCCCTACGAGCAGTACTTC. The J gene is TRBJ2-7, the V gene TRBV9; 8 bases line up with TRBD1. This CDR3 comprises 16 residues. V lost 4 bases and J lost 2; bases outside the gene matches: 11. The germline V gene has CDR1 SGDLS and CDR2 YYNGEE.

This chain joins TRBV5-5 and TRBJ2-6; a possible D gene is TRBD1 (6 bases). The CDR3 consists of 17 residues. Per the germline V gene, CDR1 is SGHKS and CDR2 is YYEKEE (reference sequence). V was clipped by 4 bases and J by 1 base, with 15 bases between them. The CDR3: CASSLGDGQSGANVLTF. CDR3 nucleotides: TGTGCCAGCAGCCTAGGAGATGGACAGTCTGGGGCCAACGTCCTGACTTTC.

The chain carries TRBV19 and TRBJ1-1; perhaps TRBD1 as D (5 bases). Germline lookup yields CDR1 LNHDA and CDR2 SQIVND (reference sequence). V shed 6 bases and J shed 6 bases, with 20 bases lying between them. The CDR3 extends over 15 amino acids. The CDR3 DNA sequence: TGTGCCAGTAGGCTTGGGGGAGGGTTGAATGCTGAAGCTTTCTTT. This sequence encodes CASRLGGGLNAEAFF.

The table lists this clonotype with many counts. The gene calls are TRBV10-3 and TRBJ2-1; maybe TRBD1 (6 bases). Trimming shortened V by 6 bases and J by 5 bases, and 14 bases separated the two germline ends. The CDR3 loop spans 14 amino acids. The germline gives CDR1 ENHRY, CDR2 SYGVKD. The CDR3 here is CAIRGAAGHNEQFF. CDR3 bases: TGTGCCATCAGGGGGGCCGCGGGCCACAATGAGCAGTTCTTC.